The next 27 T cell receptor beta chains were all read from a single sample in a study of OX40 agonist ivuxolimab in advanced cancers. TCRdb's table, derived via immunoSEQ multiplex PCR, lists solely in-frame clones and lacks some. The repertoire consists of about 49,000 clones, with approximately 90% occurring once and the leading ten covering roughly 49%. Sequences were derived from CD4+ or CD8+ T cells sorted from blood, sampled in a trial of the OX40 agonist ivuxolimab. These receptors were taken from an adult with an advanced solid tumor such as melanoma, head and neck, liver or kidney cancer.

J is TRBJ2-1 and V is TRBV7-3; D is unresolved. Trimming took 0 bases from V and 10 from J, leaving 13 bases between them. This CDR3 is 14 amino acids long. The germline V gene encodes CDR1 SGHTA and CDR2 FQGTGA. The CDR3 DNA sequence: TGTGCCAGCAGCTTAACCCCGGCGGACGAAGAGCAGTTCTTC. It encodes CASSLTPADEEQFF.

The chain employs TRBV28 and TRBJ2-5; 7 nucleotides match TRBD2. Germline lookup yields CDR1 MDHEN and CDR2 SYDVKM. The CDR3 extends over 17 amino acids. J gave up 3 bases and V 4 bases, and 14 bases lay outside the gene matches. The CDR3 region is CASSSLGGYPAEETQYF. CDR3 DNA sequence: TGTGCCAGCAGTTCCTTGGGGGGGTACCCAGCGGAAGAGACCCAGTACTTC.

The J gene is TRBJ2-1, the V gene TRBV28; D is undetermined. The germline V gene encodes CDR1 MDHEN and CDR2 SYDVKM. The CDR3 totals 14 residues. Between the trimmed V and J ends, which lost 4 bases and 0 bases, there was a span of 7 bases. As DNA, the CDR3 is TGTGCCAGCAGTTCAGCAAGCTCCTACAATGAGCAGTTCTTC. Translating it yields CASSSASSYNEQFF.

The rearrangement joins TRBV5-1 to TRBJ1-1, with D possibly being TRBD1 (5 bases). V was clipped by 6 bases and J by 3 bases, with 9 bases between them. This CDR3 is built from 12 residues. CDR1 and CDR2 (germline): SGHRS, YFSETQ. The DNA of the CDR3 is TGCGCCAGCAAGGACATCTACACTGAAGCTTTCTTT. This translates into CASKDIYTEAFF.

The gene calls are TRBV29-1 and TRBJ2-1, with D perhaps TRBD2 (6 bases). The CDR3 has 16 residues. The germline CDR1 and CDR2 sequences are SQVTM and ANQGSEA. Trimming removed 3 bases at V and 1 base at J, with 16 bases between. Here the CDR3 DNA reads TGCAGCGTTGAGGGTGGACTCGCGGGGTCCTACAATGAGCAGTTCTTC. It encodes CSVEGGLAGSYNEQFF.

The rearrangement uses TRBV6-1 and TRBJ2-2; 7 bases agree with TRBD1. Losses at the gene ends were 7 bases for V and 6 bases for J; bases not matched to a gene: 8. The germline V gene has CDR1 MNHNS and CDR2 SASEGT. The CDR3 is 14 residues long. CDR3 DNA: TGTGCCAGCAAGCCAGGGGGATGGCCCGGGGAGCTGTTTTTT. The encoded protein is CASKPGGWPGELFF.

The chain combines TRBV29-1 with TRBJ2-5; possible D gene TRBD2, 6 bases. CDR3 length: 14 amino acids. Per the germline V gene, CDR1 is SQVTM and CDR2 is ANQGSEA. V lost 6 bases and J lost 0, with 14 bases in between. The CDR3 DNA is TGCAGCGTGGAGCGTCGGGGGTACCAAGAGACCCAGTACTTC. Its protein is CSVERRGYQETQYF.

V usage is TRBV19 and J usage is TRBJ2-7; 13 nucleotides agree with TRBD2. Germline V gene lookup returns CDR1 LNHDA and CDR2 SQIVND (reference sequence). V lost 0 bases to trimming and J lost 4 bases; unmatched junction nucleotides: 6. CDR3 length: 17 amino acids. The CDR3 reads CASSIEGTSGVSYEQYF. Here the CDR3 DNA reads TGTGCCAGTAGTATAGAAGGGACTAGCGGGGTTTCGTACGAGCAGTACTTC.

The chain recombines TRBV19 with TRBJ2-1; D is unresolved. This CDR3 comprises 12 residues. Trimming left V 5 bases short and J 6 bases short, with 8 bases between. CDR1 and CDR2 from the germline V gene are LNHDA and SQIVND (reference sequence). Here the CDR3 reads CASSVVSNEQFF. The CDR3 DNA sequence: TGTGCCAGTAGTGTGGTGAGCAATGAGCAGTTCTTC.

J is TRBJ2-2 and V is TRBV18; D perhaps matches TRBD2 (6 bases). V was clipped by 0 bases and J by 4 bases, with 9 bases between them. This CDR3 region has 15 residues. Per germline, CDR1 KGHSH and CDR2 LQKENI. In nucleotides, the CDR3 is TGTGCCAGCTCACCACCTGCGGGGTCCACCGGGGAGCTGTTTTTT. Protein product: CASSPPAGSTGELFF.

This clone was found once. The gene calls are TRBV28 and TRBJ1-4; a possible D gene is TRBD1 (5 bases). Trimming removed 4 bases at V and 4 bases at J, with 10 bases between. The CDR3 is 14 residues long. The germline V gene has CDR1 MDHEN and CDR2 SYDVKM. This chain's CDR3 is CASSSGGYNEKLFF. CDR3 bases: TGTGCCAGCAGTTCTGGGGGGTATAATGAAAAACTGTTTTTT.

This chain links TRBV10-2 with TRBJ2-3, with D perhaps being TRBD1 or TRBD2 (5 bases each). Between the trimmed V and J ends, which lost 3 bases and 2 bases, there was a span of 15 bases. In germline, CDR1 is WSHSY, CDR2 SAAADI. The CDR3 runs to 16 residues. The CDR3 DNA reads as TGCGCCAGCAGTGACCCCGGGACGGATGACACAGATACGCAGTATTTT. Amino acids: CASSDPGTDDTDTQYF.

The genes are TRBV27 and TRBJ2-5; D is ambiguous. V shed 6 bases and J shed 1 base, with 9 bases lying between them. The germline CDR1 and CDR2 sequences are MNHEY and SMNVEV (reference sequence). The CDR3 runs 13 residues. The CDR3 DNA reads TGTGCCAGCAGCCGCGGCCTCCAAGAGACCCAGTACTTC. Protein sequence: CASSRGLQETQYF.

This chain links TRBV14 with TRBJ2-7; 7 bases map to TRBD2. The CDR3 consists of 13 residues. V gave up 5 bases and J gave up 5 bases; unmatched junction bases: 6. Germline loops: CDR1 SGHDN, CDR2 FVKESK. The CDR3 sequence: CASSGREFDEQYF. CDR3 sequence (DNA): TGTGCCAGCAGCGGGCGGGAGTTCGACGAGCAGTACTTC.

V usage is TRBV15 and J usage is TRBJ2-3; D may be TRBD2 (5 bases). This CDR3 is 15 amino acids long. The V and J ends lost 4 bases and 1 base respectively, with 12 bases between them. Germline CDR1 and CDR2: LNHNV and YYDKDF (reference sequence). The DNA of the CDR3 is TGTGCCACCAGCAAACAGACCGGGGGCACAGATACGCAGTATTTT. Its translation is CATSKQTGGTDTQYF.

CDR3 DNA sequence: TGTGCCAGCAGCCTACTCGGGGGACAGGGTGGAGAGACCCAGTACTTC. The encoded protein is CASSLLGGQGGETQYF. The chain is built from TRBV9 and TRBJ2-5, with 9 positions matching TRBD1. The CDR3 is 16 amino acids. CDR1 and CDR2 (germline): SGDLS, YYNGEE. V lost 4 bases to trimming and J lost 4 bases; unmatched junction nucleotides: 11. Full variable domain (outside the CDR3, taken from reference TRBV9 and TRBJ2-5): DSGVTQTPKHLITATGQRVTLRCSPRSGDLSVYWYQQSLDQGLQFLIQYYNGEERAKGNILERFSAQQFPDLHSELNLSSLELGDSALYFCASSLLGGQGGETQYFGPGTRLLVL.

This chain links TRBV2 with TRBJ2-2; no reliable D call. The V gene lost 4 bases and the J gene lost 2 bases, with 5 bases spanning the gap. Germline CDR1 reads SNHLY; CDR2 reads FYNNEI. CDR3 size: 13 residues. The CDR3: CASSGHNTGELFF. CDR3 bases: TGTGCCAGCAGTGGACACAACACCGGGGAGCTGTTTTTT.

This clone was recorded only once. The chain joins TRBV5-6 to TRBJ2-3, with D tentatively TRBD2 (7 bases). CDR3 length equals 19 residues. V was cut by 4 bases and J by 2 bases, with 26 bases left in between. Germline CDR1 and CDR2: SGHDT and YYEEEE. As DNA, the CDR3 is TGTGCCAGCAGCCCCTCCCCACAGGGCCGGGGGGCTTACACAGATACGCAGTATTTT. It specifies CASSPSPQGRGAYTDTQYF. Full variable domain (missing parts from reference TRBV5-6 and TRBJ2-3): DAGVTQSPTHLIKTRGQQVTLRCSPKSGHDTVSWYQQALGQGPQFIFQYYEEEERQRGNFPDRFSGHQFPNYSSELNVNALLLGDSALYLCASSPSPQGRGAYTDTQYFGPGTRLTVL.

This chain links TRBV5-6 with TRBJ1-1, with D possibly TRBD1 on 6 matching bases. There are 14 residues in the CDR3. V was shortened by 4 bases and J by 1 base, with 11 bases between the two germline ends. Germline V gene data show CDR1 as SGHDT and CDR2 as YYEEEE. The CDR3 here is CASSLLGQNTEAFF. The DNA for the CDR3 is TGTGCCAGCAGCCTTTTGGGACAGAACACTGAAGCTTTCTTT. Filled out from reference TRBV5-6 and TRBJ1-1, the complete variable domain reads DAGVTQSPTHLIKTRGQQVTLRCSPKSGHDTVSWYQQALGQGPQFIFQYYEEEERQRGNFPDRFSGHQFPNYSSELNVNALLLGDSALYLCASSLLGQNTEAFFGQGTRLTVV.

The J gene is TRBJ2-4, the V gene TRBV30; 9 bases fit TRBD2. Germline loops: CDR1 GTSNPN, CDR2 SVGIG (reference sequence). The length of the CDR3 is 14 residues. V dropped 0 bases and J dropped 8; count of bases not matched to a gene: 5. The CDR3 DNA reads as TGTGCCTGGAGTGTGGGGCTAGCGGGATACATTCAGTACTTC. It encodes CAWSVGLAGYIQYF.

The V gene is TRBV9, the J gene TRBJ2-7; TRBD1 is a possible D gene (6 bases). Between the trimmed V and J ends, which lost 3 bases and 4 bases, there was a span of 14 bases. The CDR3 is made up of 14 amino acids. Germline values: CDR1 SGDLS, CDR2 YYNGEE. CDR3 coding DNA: TGTGCCAGCAGCGAGGGGGACCCCTTGTACGAGCAGTACTTC. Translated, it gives CASSEGDPLYEQYF.

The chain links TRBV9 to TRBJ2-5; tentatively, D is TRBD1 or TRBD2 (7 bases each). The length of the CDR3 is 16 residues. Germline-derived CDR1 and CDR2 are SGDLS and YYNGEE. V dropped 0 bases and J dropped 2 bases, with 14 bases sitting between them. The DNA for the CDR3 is TGTGCCAGCAGCGTAGAACAGGGGAGGGGGCAAGAGACCCAGTACTTC. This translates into CASSVEQGRGQETQYF.

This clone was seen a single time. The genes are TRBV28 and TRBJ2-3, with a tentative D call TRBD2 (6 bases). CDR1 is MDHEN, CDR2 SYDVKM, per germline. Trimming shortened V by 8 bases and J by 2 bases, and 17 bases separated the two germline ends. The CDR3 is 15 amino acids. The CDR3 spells CASPPAGSFTDTQYF. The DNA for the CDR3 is TGTGCCAGCCCCCCGGCGGGGTCATTCACAGATACGCAGTATTTT. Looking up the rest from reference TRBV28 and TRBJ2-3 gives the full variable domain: DVKVTQSSRYLVKRTGEKVFLECVQDMDHENMFWYRQDPGLGLRLIYFSYDVKMKEKGDIPEGYSVSREKKERFSLILESASTNQTSMYLCASPPAGSFTDTQYFGPGTRLTVL.

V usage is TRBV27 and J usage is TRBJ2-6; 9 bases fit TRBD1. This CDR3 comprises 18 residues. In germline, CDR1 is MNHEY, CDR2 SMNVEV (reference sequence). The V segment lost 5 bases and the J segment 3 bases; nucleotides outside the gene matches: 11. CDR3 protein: CASSTPPGQGFGANVLTF. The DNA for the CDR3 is TGTGCCAGCAGTACTCCGCCGGGACAGGGTTTTGGGGCCAACGTCCTGACTTTC.

DNA for the CDR3: TGTGCCAGCAGCGTAGCGTGGCGGGGAAATCCCCCGGAATATAGCAATCAGCCCCAGCATTTT. Residues: CASSVAWRGNPPEYSNQPQHF. The chain is built from TRBV9 and TRBJ1-5, with no clear D. The CDR3 loop spans 21 amino acids. CDR1 is SGDLS and CDR2 is YYNGEE in the germline V gene. Trimming took 0 bases from V and 0 from J, leaving 25 bases between them.

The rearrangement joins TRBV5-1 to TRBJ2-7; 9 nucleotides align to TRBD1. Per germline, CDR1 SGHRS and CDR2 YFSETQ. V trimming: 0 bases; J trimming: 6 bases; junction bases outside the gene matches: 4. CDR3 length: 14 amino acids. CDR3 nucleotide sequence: TGCGCCAGCAGCTTGGGGGACAGGGTCTCCGAGCAGTACTTC. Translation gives CASSLGDRVSEQYF. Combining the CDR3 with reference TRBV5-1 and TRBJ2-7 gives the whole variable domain KAGVTQTPRYLIKTRGQQVTLSCSPISGHRSVSWYQQTPGQGLQFLFEYFSETQRNKGNFPGRFSGRQFSNSRSEMNVSTLELGDSALYLCASSLGDRVSEQYFGPGTRLTVT.

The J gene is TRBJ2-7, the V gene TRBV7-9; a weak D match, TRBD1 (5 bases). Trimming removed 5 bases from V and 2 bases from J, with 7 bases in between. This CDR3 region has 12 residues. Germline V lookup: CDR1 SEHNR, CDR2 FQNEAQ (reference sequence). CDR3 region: CASSRQTYEQYF. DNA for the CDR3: TGTGCCAGCAGCAGACAGACCTACGAGCAGTACTTC.